One and the same sample provided the 24 T cell receptor beta chains below, sequenced in a study of blood T cell repertoires in COVID-19. Assay used: immunoSEQ multiplex PCR; TCRdb lists only in-frame clones, some missing. This sample yields more than 110,000 clones, of which roughly 85% are seen a single time; roughly 3.5% belongs to the top ten. Sequenced sample: peripheral blood. The receptors here all came from a man between 60 and 75 years old with acute or convalescent COVID-19.

V is TRBV14 and J is TRBJ2-3; 10 bases map to TRBD2. The CDR3 runs 18 residues. V trimming: 0 bases; J trimming: 5 bases; junction bases outside the gene matches: 11. CDR1 is SGHDN, CDR2 FVKESK, per germline. The CDR3 DNA reads as TGTGCCAGCAGCCAAGATCTTGGCCTAGCGGGAGTGGGAGATACGCAGTATTTT. It codes for CASSQDLGLAGVGDTQYF.

The chain is built from TRBV28 and TRBJ2-2; 8 bases fit TRBD1. The CDR3 totals 14 residues. Unmatched junction bases numbered 1, after V lost 2 bases and J lost 5 bases. Looked up from germline, CDR1 is MDHEN and CDR2 is SYDVKM. The CDR3 DNA follows: TGTGCCAGCAGTTTAGGACAGGGTACCGGGGAGCTGTTTTTT. Its protein product is CASSLGQGTGELFF.

The table lists this clone with a few counts. The chain couples TRBV7-9 to TRBJ2-7; D gene uncertain. Germline lookup yields CDR1 SEHNR and CDR2 FQNEAQ (reference sequence). The ends were cut back, 5 bases at V and 12 bases at J, with 20 bases in the middle. The CDR3 totals 13 residues. The CDR3 reads CASSPGMQTFLYF. CDR3 nucleotide sequence: TGTGCCAGCAGCCCAGGAATGCAGACCTTCCTGTACTTC.

The V and J genes are TRBV28 and TRBJ1-3; TRBD1 aligns across 12 bases. This CDR3 is 14 amino acids long. V was clipped by 6 bases and J by 6 bases; unmatched bases: 3. CDR1 is MDHEN, CDR2 SYDVKM, per germline. This CDR3 is CASRGTGGENTIYF. The CDR3 nucleotides read TGTGCCAGCAGAGGGACAGGGGGCGAAAACACCATATATTTT. Looking up the rest from reference TRBV28 and TRBJ1-3 gives the full variable domain: DVKVTQSSRYLVKRTGEKVFLECVQDMDHENMFWYRQDPGLGLRLIYFSYDVKMKEKGDIPEGYSVSREKKERFSLILESASTNQTSMYLCASRGTGGENTIYFGEGSWLTVV.

This rearrangement joins TRBV7-9 to TRBJ2-1; 11 bases are a match to TRBD1. The CDR3 is 15 residues long. V gave up 7 bases and J gave up 4 bases; unmatched junction bases: 6. In germline, CDR1 is SEHNR, CDR2 FQNEAQ (reference sequence). The CDR3 reads CASIADRGLYNEQFF. In DNA form, the CDR3 reads TGTGCCAGCATCGCGGACAGGGGGCTGTACAATGAGCAGTTCTTC.

The J gene is TRBJ1-3, the V gene TRBV9; D is unresolved. CDR3 length: 18 residues. The germline V and J ends were trimmed by 0 bases and 4 bases, with 20 bases remaining between them. Germline CDR1 and CDR2: SGDLS and YYNGEE. For the CDR3, the DNA is TGTGCCAGCAGCGTAGGACTTGAATACTCTCCATCCGGAAACACCATATATTTT. Its protein is CASSVGLEYSPSGNTIYF. Combining the CDR3 with reference TRBV9 and TRBJ1-3 gives the whole variable domain DSGVTQTPKHLITATGQRVTLRCSPRSGDLSVYWYQQSLDQGLQFLIQYYNGEERAKGNILERFSAQQFPDLHSELNLSSLELGDSALYFCASSVGLEYSPSGNTIYFGEGSWLTVV.

The chain carries TRBV5-1 and TRBJ2-7; D may be TRBD1 (6 bases). Trimming stripped 4 bases from V and 4 bases from J, with 15 bases between. Looked up from germline, CDR1 is SGHRS and CDR2 is YFSETQ. This CDR3 is 14 amino acids long. The DNA of the CDR3 is TGCGCCAGCAGCCGGACAGCAGAACAATACGAGCAGTACTTC. It yields the protein CASSRTAEQYEQYF.

The chain joins TRBV7-9 to TRBJ1-1, with no clear D. Germline CDR1 reads SEHNR; CDR2 reads FQNEAQ (reference sequence). V lost 5 bases to trimming and J lost 0 bases, with 13 bases between them. The length of the CDR3 is 15 residues. In nucleotides, the CDR3 is TGTGCCAGCAGCCTGACGGGTTTCATGAACACTGAAGCTTTCTTT. Translated: CASSLTGFMNTEAFF. Complete variable domain (other parts from reference TRBV7-9 and TRBJ1-1): DTGVSQNPRHKITKRGQNVTFRCDPISEHNRLYWYRQTLGQGPEFLTYFQNEAQLEKSRLLSDRFSAERPKGSFSTLEIQRTEQGDSAMYLCASSLTGFMNTEAFFGQGTRLTVV.

This clone came up a few times. This chain connects TRBV21-1 to TRBJ1-1; the listed D gene, TRBD1, was not tested against the DNA. TRBV21-1 is annotated as a pseudogene. The CDR3 length is 15 residues. Written as DNA, the CDR3 is TGTGCCAGCAGCTTAAGGGGCGATTTGAACACTGAAGCTTTCTTT. Amino acids: CASSLRGDLNTEAFF.

The CDR3 here is CASSYPGYEQYF. The CDR3 bases are TGTGCCAGCAGCTACCCGGGCTACGAGCAGTACTTC. The chain employs TRBV7-2 and TRBJ2-7, with unresolved D. The ends were cut back, 4 bases at V and 3 bases at J, with 7 bases in the middle. Germline V CDR1 and CDR2: SGHTA, FQGNSA. The CDR3 runs 12 residues.

This chain links TRBV5-6 with TRBJ1-1; TRBD1 aligns across 7 bases. This CDR3 is built from 15 residues. CDR1 and CDR2 (germline): SGHDT, YYEEEE. V trimming: 4 bases; J trimming: 1 base; junction bases outside the gene matches: 7. The CDR3 loop reads CASSLAGQSNTEAFF. The DNA for the CDR3 is TGTGCCAGCAGCCTCGCGGGACAGTCGAACACTGAAGCTTTCTTT.

This chain joins TRBV9 and TRBJ2-7, with TRBD1 as a possible D gene (6 bases). The V end was cut by 3 bases, the J end by 0 bases, with 22 bases between. There are 18 residues in the CDR3. Looked up from germline, CDR1 is SGDLS and CDR2 is YYNGEE. The CDR3 nucleotides read TGTGCCAGCAGCGGCTACCGATTGGGGACAACAGCCTCCTACGAGCAGTACTTC. Translating gives CASSGYRLGTTASYEQYF.

This chain links TRBV19 with TRBJ2-6; possible D gene TRBD2, 6 bases. Trimming removed 1 base at V and 0 bases at J, with 10 bases between. Per germline, CDR1 LNHDA and CDR2 SQIVND (reference sequence). This CDR3 spans 17 amino acids. CDR3 in amino acids: CASSIATSFSGANVLTF. The CDR3 DNA reads as TGTGCCAGTAGTATAGCTACTAGCTTCTCTGGGGCCAACGTCCTGACTTTC.

The sample holds one count of this clone. Other DNA variants within this sample encode the same CDR3. The chain recombines TRBV11-3 with TRBJ2-1; 8 bases map to TRBD2. Trimming at V came to 5 bases and at J to 1 base, leaving 4 bases not matched to a gene. CDR3 length equals 15 residues. Per the germline V gene, CDR1 is SGHNT and CDR2 is YENEEA. The CDR3 DNA follows: TGTGCCAGCAGCCCGGGGGGGCTATCCTACAATGAGCAGTTCTTC. It encodes CASSPGGLSYNEQFF.

The genes are TRBV6-5 and TRBJ2-3, with D possibly matching TRBD2 (5 bases). The CDR3 loop spans 14 amino acids. Trimming took off 6 bases at V and 3 bases at J, with 13 bases between the two ends. Germline CDR1 and CDR2: MNHEY and SVGAGI. The CDR3 loop is CASRTGRETDTQYF. Written as DNA, the CDR3 is TGTGCCAGCAGAACCGGAAGGGAGACAGATACGCAGTATTTT.

The chain has TRBV19 and TRBJ1-1; D not resolved. The CDR3 is 13 residues long. Germline V lookup: CDR1 LNHDA, CDR2 SQIVND (reference sequence). Trimming shortened V by 6 bases and J by 0 bases, and 8 bases separated the two germline ends. The CDR3 spells CASSLTVNTEAFF. CDR3 in DNA: TGTGCCAGTAGCCTCACAGTGAACACTGAAGCTTTCTTT. The whole variable domain, remainder taken from reference TRBV19 and TRBJ1-1, is DGGITQSPKYLFRKEGQNVTLSCEQNLNHDAMYWYRQDPGQGLRLIYYSQIVNDFQKGDIAEGYSVSREKKESFPLTVTSAQKNPTAFYLCASSLTVNTEAFFGQGTRLTVV.

For this clone: Distinct nucleotide sequences in the sample also encode this CDR3. CDR3: CASSLRGSEQYF. Written as DNA, the CDR3 is TGTGCCAGCAGCCTTCGGGGTTCCGAGCAGTACTTC. This sequence joins TRBV7-8 and TRBJ2-7, with a tentative D call TRBD2 (5 bases). V was cut by 5 bases and J by 6 bases, with 11 bases left in between. The CDR3 loop spans 12 amino acids. The germline V gene has CDR1 SGHVS and CDR2 FQNEAQ.

Comments on this clone: Other DNA sequences in this sample translate to the same CDR3. The gene calls are TRBV6-5 and TRBJ1-3, with D tentatively TRBD1 (5 bases). V lost 8 bases, J lost 4 bases, and 12 bases lay in between. This CDR3 has 13 amino acids. Germline V gene data show CDR1 as MNHEY and CDR2 as SVGAGI. Here the CDR3 reads CASGGVTGNTIYF. The CDR3 coding sequence is TGTGCCAGCGGAGGGGTAACGGGAAACACCATATATTTT.

The chain joins TRBV4-2 to TRBJ1-5, with 8 bases identical to TRBD1. This CDR3 is 14 amino acids long. Germline V gene lookup returns CDR1 LGHNA and CDR2 YNFKEQ. J was trimmed by 5 bases and V by 3 bases; bases with no gene match: 3. The DNA for the CDR3 is TGTGCCAGCAGCCAGGGGACAGGACATCAGCCCCAGCATTTT. Protein: CASSQGTGHQPQHF.

V gene TRBV18 combines with J gene TRBJ2-1, with TRBD2 matching 7 bases. Germline CDR1 is KGHSH and CDR2 is LQKENI. The trim removed 3 bases at V and 3 bases at J, leaving 5 bases unmatched. This CDR3 has 15 residues. The CDR3 here is CASSPTTSVYNEQFF. The CDR3 DNA sequence: TGTGCCAGCTCACCGACTACTAGCGTCTACAATGAGCAGTTCTTC.

The chain couples TRBV5-5 to TRBJ1-5, with D tentatively TRBD1 (6 bases). Germline V lookup: CDR1 SGHKS, CDR2 YYEKEE (reference sequence). V lost 0 bases to trimming and J lost 14 bases, with 15 bases between them. The CDR3 consists of 13 residues. As DNA, the CDR3 is TGTGCCAGCAGCTTGGCAGGGGTCCATCAGGAGCATTTT. Residues: CASSLAGVHQEHF.

The V gene is TRBV7-2, the J gene TRBJ1-4; D perhaps matches TRBD1 (5 bases). Germline CDR1 reads SGHTA; CDR2 reads FQGNSA. Trimming removed 5 bases at V and 4 bases at J, with 14 bases between. CDR3 length: 15 residues. The CDR3 sequence is CASSTQTAINEKLFF. The DNA of the CDR3 is TGTGCCAGCAGCACCCAGACAGCTATTAATGAAAAACTGTTTTTT.

CDR3 nucleotides: TGTGCCACTCCAGGGGACCGCAATCAGCCCCAGCATTTT. This encodes CATPGDRNQPQHF. V usage is TRBV28 and J usage is TRBJ1-5, with TRBD1 as a possible D gene (6 bases). The CDR3 is 13 amino acids. V lost 10 bases and J 2 bases, leaving 12 bases between the germline ends. Germline CDR1 and CDR2: MDHEN and SYDVKM. The full variable domain, in which reference TRBV28 and TRBJ1-5 provide the parts outside the CDR3, is DVKVTQSSRYLVKRTGEKVFLECVQDMDHENMFWYRQDPGLGLRLIYFSYDVKMKEKGDIPEGYSVSREKKERFSLILESASTNQTSMYLCATPGDRNQPQHFGDGTRLSIL.

This clone was detected only a few times. This chain links TRBV28 with TRBJ2-7; D gene ambiguous. Trimming stripped 5 bases from V and 7 bases from J, with 9 bases between. This CDR3 has 11 amino acids. Germline V lookup: CDR1 MDHEN, CDR2 SYDVKM. CDR3 amino acids: CASSARREQYF. The CDR3 DNA reads TGTGCCAGCAGTGCTAGGCGTGAGCAGTACTTC.